This T cell receptor beta chain is drawn from a study of blood T cell repertoires in COVID-19. Study summary: Nucleic acid was either cDNA or gDNA, and it came from T cells, B-cell-depleted T cells, or PBMCs.

In germline, CDR1 is MNHNS, CDR2 SASEGT. V shed 0 bases, J shed 4 bases, and the junction held 1 base outside the gene matches. The CDR3 loop spans 15 amino acids. Profiled with immunoSEQ multiplex PCR; TCRdb holds only in-frame clones, not every one. The sample lists 200,000 to 250,000 clones; under 95% were seen once. The sample comprised peripheral blood. This chain joins TRBV6-1 and TRBJ1-1, with TRBD1 matching over 11 bases. This TCR came from a man aged 25 to 40 with acute or convalescent COVID-19. CDR3 bases: TGTGCCAGCAGTGAAGCCGGGACAGGGGGCACTGAAGCTTTCTTT. Its protein product is CASSEAGTGGTEAFF.